This is a list of T cell receptor beta chains from one sample in a study of identical twins. TCRdb analysed the 5' RACE reads with MiXCR anew, one entry per CDR3 protein. The repertoire holds some 240,000 distinct CDR3 sequences, with over 9.5% as singletons. Sequencing was done on a sample of memory T cells sorted from blood. The source of these receptors is a man aged 50-60 years in good health. The CDR3 runs from the conserved cysteine through the conserved F or W. Part of the rows lack a size; the others show once, few, many or a class for expanded clones.

v_call: TRBV15
clone_size: few
cdr3_aa: CATSRDIVRGTDTQYF

v_call: TRBV6-1
clone_size: many
cdr3_aa: CASSTGTGGITQYF

v_call: TRBV20-1
clone_size: many
cdr3_aa: CSAQGGSYEQYF

v_call: TRBV6-5
clone_size: many
cdr3_aa: CASSLAGPTDTQYF

v_call: TRBV4-3
clone_size: .
cdr3_aa: CASSQAIRSNYGYTF

v_call: TRBV4-2
clone_size: many
cdr3_aa: CASSQGIAVAGDGEQFF

v_call: TRBV7-9
clone_size: many
cdr3_aa: CASSSPTGPAYEQYF

v_call: TRBV4-3
clone_size: many
cdr3_aa: CASSHTRDTQYF

v_call: TRBV20-1
clone_size: few
cdr3_aa: CSASDLQGFRSPLHF

v_call: TRBV20-1
clone_size: many
cdr3_aa: CSASELLSYGYTF

v_call: TRBV10-3
clone_size: few
cdr3_aa: CAIALRGAYEQYF

v_call: TRBV7-9
clone_size: many
cdr3_aa: CASSKDSYGYTF

v_call: TRBV5-4
clone_size: few
cdr3_aa: CASRRGGTYYNEQFF

v_call: TRBV7-8
clone_size: .
cdr3_aa: CASTPGTGSNQPQHF

v_call: TRBV5-1
clone_size: many
cdr3_aa: CASSLMPSGSGTGEQYF

v_call: TRBV6-5
clone_size: many
cdr3_aa: CASSYGGGGVTEAFF

v_call: TRBV7-2
clone_size: many
cdr3_aa: CASTPSDTQYF

v_call: TRBV10-2
clone_size: many
cdr3_aa: CASFGATGWNTEAFF

v_call: TRBV28
clone_size: many
cdr3_aa: CASPPTGLAGGLDTQYF

v_call: TRBV20-1
clone_size: many
cdr3_aa: CSASEVASGGSYEQYF

v_call: TRBV7-2
clone_size: many
cdr3_aa: CASSPGQQQYF

v_call: TRBV29-1
clone_size: many
cdr3_aa: CSVVFGGRGTDTQYF

v_call: TRBV20-1
clone_size: few
cdr3_aa: CSARDPGLAGGPYEQYF

v_call: TRBV20-1
clone_size: .
cdr3_aa: CSASLGGGTYTDTQYF

v_call: TRBV28
clone_size: .
cdr3_aa: CATSPGGQGEAFF

v_call: TRBV21-1
clone_size: .
cdr3_aa: CASSNPRIRISGNEQFF

v_call: TRBV5-1
clone_size: .
cdr3_aa: CASSTGGLTYEQYF

v_call: TRBV19
clone_size: few
cdr3_aa: CASSPRLRRSGGYTF

v_call: TRBV7-9
clone_size: many
cdr3_aa: CASSLSGTDYGYTF